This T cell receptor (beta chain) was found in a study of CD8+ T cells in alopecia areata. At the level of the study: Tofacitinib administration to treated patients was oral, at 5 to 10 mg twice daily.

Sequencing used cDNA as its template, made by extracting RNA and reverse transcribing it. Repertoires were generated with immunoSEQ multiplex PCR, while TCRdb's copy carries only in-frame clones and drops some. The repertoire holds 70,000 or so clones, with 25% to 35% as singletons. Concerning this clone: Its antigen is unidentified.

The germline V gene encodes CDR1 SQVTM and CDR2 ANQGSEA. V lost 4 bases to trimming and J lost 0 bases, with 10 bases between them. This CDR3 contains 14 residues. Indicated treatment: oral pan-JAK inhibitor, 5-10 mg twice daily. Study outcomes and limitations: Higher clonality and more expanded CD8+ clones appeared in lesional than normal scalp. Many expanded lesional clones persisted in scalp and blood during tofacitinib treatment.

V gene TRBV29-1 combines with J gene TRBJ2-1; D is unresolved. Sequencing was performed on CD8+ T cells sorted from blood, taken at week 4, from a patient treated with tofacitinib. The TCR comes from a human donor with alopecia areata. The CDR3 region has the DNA TGCAGCGTTGGGCCAGCAGACTCCTACAATGAGCAGTTCTTC. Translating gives CSVGPADSYNEQFF.